This T cell receptor beta chain was identified during a study of blood T cells in healthy people across ages. This clonotype was recorded many times. The second PCR ran roughly 7 to 12 cycles with a sample-barcoded 5' primer and J-beta primers. One entry per CDR3 protein, called by TCRdb with MiXCR from the 5' RACE reads. The table shows 630,000 or so distinct CDR3 sequences, with approximately 31% occurring only once. Germline CDR1 is DFQATT and CDR2 is SNEGSKA (reference sequence). The CDR3 totals 17 residues. Trimming took 4 bases from V and 0 from J; bases not matched to a gene: 9. The V and J genes are TRBV20-1 and TRBJ1-5; 10 bases align to TRBD1. This receptor was identified in a woman at least 80 years old in good health. The sample was blood. For the CDR3, the DNA is TGCAGTGCTAAAATCGGGACAGGGGCTTATAGCAATCAGCCCCAGCATTTT. Protein product: CSAKIGTGAYSNQPQHF.